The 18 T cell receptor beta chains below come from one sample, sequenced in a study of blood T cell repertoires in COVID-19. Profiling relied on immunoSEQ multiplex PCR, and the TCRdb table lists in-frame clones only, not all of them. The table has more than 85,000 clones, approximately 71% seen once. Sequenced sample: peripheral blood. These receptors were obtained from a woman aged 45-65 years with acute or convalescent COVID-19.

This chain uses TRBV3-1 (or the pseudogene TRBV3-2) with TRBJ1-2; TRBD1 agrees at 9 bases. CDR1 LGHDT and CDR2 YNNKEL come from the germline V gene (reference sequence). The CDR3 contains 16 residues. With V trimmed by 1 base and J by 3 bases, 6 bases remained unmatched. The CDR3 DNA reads TGTGCCAGCAGCCAAGTCCGGACAGGGGCATACTATGGCTACACCTTC. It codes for CASSQVRTGAYYGYTF.

CDR3 bases: TGTGCCAGCAGCCGTGACAGGGTCGGGGCCAACGTCCTGACTTTC. Amino acids: CASSRDRVGANVLTF. V usage is TRBV7-9 and J usage is TRBJ2-6; 7 bases fit TRBD1. Trimming removed 5 bases from V and 4 bases from J; junction bases left unmatched: 5. Germline V gives CDR1 SEHNR, CDR2 FQNEAQ (reference sequence). This CDR3 region has 15 residues.

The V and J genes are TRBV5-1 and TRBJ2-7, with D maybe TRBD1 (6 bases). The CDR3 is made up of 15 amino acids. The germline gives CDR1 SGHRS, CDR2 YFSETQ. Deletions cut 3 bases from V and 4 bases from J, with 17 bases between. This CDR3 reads CASSYSGTQPYEQYF. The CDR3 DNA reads TGCGCCAGCAGCTACTCCGGGACACAGCCGTACGAGCAGTACTTC.

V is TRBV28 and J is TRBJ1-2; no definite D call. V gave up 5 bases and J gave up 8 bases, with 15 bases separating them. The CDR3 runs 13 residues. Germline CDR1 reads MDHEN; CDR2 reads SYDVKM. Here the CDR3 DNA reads TGTGCCAGCAGTCCAGGCGGGATTTGGGGCTACACCTTC. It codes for CASSPGGIWGYTF.

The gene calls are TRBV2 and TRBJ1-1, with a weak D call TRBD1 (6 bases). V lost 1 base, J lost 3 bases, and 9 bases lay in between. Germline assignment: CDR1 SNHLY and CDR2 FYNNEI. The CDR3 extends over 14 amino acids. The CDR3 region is CASSEGPGDTEAFF. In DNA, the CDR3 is TGTGCCAGCAGTGAAGGACCAGGGGACACTGAAGCTTTCTTT. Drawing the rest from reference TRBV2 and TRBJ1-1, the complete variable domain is EPEVTQTPSHQVTQMGQEVILRCVPISNHLYFYWYRQILGQKVEFLVSFYNNEISEKSEIFDDQFSVERPDGSNFTLKIRSTKLEDSAMYFCASSEGPGDTEAFFGQGTRLTVV.

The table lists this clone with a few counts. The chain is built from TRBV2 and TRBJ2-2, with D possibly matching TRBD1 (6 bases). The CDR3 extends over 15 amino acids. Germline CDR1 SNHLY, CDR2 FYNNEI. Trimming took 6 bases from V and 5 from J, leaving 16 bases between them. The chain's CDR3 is CASSQNTGRTGELFF. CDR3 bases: TGTGCCAGCAGCCAGAACACAGGGAGAACCGGGGAGCTGTTTTTT.

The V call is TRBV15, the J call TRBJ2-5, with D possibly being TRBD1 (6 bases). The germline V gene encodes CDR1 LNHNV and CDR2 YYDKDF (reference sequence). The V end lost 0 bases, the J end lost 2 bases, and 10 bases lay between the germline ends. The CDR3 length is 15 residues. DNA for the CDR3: TGTGCCACCAGCAGAGATGGACAGCCTCAAGAGACCCAGTACTTC. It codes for CATSRDGQPQETQYF.

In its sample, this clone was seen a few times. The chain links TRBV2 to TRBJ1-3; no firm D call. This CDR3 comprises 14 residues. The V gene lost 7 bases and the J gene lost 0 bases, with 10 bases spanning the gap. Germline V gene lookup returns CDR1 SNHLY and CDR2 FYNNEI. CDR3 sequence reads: CASIRRTSGNTIYF. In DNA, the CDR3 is TGTGCCAGCATTAGGAGAACCTCTGGAAACACCATATATTTT. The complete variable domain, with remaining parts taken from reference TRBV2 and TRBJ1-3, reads EPEVTQTPSHQVTQMGQEVILRCVPISNHLYFYWYRQILGQKVEFLVSFYNNEISEKSEIFDDQFSVERPDGSNFTLKIRSTKLEDSAMYFCASIRRTSGNTIYFGEGSWLTVV.

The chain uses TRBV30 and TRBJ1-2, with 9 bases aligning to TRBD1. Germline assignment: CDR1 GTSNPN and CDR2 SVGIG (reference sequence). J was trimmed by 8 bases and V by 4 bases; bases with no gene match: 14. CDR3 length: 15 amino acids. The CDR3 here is CAWTAGDRDDGGYTF. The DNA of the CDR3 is TGTGCCTGGACGGCCGGGGACAGGGATGATGGGGGCTACACCTTC. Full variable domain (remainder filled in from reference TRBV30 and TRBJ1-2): SQTIHQWPATLVQPVGSPLSLECTVEGTSNPNLYWYRQAAGRGLQLLFYSVGIGQISSEVPQNLSASRPQDRQFILSSKKLLLSDSGFYLCAWTAGDRDDGGYTFGSGTRLTVV.

The CDR3 DNA is TGTGCCAGTAGTAGACAGGGGATGACTAATGAAAAACTGTTTTTT. Protein: CASSRQGMTNEKLFF. The genes are TRBV19 and TRBJ1-4; 8 nucleotides match TRBD1. The germline V gene has CDR1 LNHDA and CDR2 SQIVND (reference sequence). This CDR3 region has 15 residues. V was clipped by 4 bases and J by 2 bases; unmatched bases: 3.

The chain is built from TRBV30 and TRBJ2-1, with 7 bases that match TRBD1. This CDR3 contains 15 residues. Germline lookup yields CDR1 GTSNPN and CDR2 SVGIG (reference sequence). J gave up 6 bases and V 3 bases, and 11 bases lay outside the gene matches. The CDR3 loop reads CAWSYDSRGSNEQFF. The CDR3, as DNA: TGTGCCTGGAGCTACGACAGCAGGGGGTCCAATGAGCAGTTCTTC.

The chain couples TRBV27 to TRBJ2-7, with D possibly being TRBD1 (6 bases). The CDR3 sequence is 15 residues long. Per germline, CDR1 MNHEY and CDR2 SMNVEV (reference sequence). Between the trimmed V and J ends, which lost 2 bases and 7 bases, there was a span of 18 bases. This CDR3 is CASSLGTLGSREQYF. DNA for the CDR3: TGTGCCAGCAGTTTAGGGACATTAGGTTCTCGGGAGCAGTACTTC.

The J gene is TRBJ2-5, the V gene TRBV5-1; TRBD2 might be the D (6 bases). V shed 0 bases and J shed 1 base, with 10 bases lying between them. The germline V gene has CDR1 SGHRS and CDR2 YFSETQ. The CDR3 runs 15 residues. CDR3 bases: TGCGCCAGCAGCTTGGGTTGGAGGGCCCAAGAGACCCAGTACTTC. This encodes CASSLGWRAQETQYF.

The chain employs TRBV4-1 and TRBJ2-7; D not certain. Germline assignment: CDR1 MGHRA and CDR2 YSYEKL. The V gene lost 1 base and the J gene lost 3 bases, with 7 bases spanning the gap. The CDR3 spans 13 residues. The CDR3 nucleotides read TGCGCCAGCAGCCAAGGGAGTAGCTACGAGCAGTACTTC. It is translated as CASSQGSSYEQYF.

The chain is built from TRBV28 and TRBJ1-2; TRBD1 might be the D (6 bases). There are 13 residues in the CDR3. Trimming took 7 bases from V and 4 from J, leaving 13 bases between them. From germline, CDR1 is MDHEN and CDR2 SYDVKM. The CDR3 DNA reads TGTGCCAGCACCCACTTAGGGGGCTATGGCTACACCTTC. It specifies CASTHLGGYGYTF.

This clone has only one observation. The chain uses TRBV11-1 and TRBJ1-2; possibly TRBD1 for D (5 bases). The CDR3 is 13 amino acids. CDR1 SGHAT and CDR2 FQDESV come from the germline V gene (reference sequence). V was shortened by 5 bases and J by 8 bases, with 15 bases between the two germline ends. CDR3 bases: TGTGCCAGCAGCCAGGGTTTTGCCCAGGGCTACACCTTC. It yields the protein CASSQGFAQGYTF.

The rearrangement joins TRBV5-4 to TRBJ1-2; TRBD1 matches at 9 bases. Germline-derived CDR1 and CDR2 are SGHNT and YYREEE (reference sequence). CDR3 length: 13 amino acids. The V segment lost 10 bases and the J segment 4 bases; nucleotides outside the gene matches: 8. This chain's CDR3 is CAGGTGRGYGYTF. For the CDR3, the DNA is TGTGCCGGGGGGACAGGGAGAGGCTATGGCTACACCTTC.

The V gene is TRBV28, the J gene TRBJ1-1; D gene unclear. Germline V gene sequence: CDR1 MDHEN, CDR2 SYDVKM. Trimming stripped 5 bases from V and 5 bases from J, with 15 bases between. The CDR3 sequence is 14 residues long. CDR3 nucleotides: TGTGCCAGCAGTCCCTCCGGGGTTGTGACTGAAGCTTTCTTT. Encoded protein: CASSPSGVVTEAFF.